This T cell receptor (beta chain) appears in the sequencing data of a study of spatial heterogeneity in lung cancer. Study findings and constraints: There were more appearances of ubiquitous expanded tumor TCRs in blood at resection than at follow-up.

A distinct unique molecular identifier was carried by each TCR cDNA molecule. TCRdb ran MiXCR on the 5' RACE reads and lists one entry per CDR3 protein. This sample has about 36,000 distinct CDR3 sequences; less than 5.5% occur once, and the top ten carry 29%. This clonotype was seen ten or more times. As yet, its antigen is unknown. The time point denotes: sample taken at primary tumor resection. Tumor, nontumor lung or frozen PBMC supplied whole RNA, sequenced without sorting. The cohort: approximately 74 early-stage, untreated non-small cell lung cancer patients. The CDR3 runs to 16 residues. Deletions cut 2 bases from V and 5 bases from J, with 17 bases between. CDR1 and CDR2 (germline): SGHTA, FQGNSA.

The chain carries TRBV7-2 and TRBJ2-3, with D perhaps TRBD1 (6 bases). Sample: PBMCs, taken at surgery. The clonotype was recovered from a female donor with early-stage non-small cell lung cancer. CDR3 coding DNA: TGTGCCAGCAGCTTAATGGGCGCAGGGGCGGAAGATACGCAGTATTTT. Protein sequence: CASSLMGAGAEDTQYF.